These 3 T cell receptor beta chains came from one sample sequenced in a study of T cell responses to AZD1222 COVID-19 vaccine. Here immunoSEQ multiplex PCR was the method, and the copy in TCRdb shows in-frame clones only, minus some. The data hold some 120,000 clones, with 80% to 90% observed a single time. Specimen: peripheral blood, collected 28 days after the second AZD1222 dose. These receptors came from an adult who received the AZD1222 COVID-19 vaccine.

The J gene is TRBJ1-3, the V gene TRBV19; 10 bases agree with TRBD1. The CDR3 loop spans 14 amino acids. The V gene end was trimmed by 6 bases and the J gene end by 3 bases; junction bases not matched to a gene: 2. Germline CDR1 LNHDA, CDR2 SQIVND (reference sequence). The CDR3 nucleotides read TGTGCCAGTAGGGGGACAGGGGTTGGAAACACCATATATTTT. Translated, it gives CASRGTGVGNTIYF.

This sequence joins TRBV5-1 and TRBJ2-1; 9 bases map to TRBD1. The CDR3 runs to 15 residues. Germline values: CDR1 SGHRS, CDR2 YFSETQ. V dropped 4 bases and J dropped 5; count of bases not matched to a gene: 7. This CDR3 reads CASSHGDRADNEQFF. CDR3 DNA sequence: TGCGCCAGCAGCCACGGGGACAGGGCCGACAATGAGCAGTTCTTC.

This clone was seen only a few times. This chain joins TRBV6-2 or TRBV6-3 and TRBJ2-1; the D gene is possibly TRBD2 (6 bases). Germline lookup yields CDR1 MNHEY and CDR2 SVGEGT. The CDR3 is 14 amino acids. The germline V and J ends were trimmed by 2 bases and 12 bases, with 17 bases remaining between them. The CDR3 DNA is TGTGCCAGCAGTTACGGGGGAGGTGCCCCAGGGCAGTTCTTC. This sequence encodes CASSYGGGAPGQFF.